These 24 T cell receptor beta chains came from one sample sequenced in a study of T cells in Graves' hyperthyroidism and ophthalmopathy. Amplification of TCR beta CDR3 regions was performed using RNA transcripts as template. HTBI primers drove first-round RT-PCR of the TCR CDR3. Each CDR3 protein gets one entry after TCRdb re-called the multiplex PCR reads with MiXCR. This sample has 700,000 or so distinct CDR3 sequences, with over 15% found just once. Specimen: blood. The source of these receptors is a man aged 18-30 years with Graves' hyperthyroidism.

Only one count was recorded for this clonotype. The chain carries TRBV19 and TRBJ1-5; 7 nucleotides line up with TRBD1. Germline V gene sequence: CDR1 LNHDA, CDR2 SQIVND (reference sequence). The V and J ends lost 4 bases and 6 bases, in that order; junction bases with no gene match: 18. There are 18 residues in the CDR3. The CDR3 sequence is CASSTLPWGTGDIQPQHF. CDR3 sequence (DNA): TGTGCCAGTAGTACCCTTCCGTGGGGAACAGGGGATATTCAGCCCCAGCATTTT.

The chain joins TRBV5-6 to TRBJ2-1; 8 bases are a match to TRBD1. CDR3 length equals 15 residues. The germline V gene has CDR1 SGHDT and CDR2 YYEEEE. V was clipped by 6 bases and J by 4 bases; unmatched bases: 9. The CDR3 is CASNQGATNYNEQFF. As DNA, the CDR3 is TGTGCCAGCAACCAGGGGGCGACGAATTACAATGAGCAGTTCTTC.

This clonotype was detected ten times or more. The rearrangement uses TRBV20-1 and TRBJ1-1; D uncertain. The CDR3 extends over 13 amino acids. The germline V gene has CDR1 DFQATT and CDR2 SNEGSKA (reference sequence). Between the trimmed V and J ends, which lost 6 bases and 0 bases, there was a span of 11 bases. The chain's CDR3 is CSAPEGMNTEAFF. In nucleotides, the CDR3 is TGCAGTGCCCCCGAGGGCATGAACACTGAAGCTTTCTTT.

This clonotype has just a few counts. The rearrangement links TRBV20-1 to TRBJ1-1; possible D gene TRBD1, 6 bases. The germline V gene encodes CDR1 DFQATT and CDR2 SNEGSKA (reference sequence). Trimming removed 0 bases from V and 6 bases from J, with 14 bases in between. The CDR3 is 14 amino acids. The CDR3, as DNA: TGCAGTGCTAGAGATTTTACAGGGTATTCTGAAGCTTTCTTT. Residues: CSARDFTGYSEAFF.

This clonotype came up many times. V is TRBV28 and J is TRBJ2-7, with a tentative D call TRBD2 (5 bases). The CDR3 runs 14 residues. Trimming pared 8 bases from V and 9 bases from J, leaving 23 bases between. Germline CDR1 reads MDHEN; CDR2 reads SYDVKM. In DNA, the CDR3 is TGTGCCAGCCTTACCCACCGCGGGCGCTTGGGGCAGTACTTC. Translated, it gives CASLTHRGRLGQYF.

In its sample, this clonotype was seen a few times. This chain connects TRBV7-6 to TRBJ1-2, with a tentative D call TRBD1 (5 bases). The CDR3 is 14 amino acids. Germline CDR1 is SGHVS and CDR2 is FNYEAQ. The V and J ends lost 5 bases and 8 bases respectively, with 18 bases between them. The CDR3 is CASSGGTAGGGYTF. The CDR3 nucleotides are TGTGCCAGCAGCGGGGGGACCGCTGGGGGGGGCTACACCTTC.

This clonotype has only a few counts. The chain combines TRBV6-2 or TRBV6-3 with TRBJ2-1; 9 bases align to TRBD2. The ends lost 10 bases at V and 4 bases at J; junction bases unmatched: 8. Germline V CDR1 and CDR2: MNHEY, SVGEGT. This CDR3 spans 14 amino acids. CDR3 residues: CAIGASGVYNEQFF. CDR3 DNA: TGTGCCATCGGTGCTAGCGGGGTGTACAATGAGCAGTTCTTC.

The CDR3 sequence: CASSSRQTYNEQFF. CDR3 DNA sequence: TGTGCCAGCAGCTCCAGGCAGACCTACAATGAGCAGTTCTTC. The rearrangement joins TRBV11-2 to TRBJ2-1, with no clear D. The CDR3 runs to 14 residues. Germline CDR1 is SGHAT and CDR2 is FQNNGV. Between the trimmed V and J ends, which lost 4 bases and 2 bases, there was a span of 9 bases.

The CDR3 here is CSVEDGPADEQFF. CDR3 bases: TGCAGCGTTGAAGATGGCCCCGCCGACGAGCAGTTCTTC. The J gene is TRBJ2-1, the V gene TRBV29-1; D not certain. Trimming stripped 0 bases from V and 10 bases from J, with 13 bases between. CDR1 is SQVTM, CDR2 ANQGSEA, per germline. The CDR3 contains 13 residues.

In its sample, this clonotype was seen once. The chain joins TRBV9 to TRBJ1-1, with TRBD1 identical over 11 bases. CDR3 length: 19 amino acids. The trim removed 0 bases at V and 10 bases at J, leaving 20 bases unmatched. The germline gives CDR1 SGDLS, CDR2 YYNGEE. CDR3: CASSVATGTGGDLSFGAFF. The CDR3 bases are TGTGCCAGCAGCGTAGCTACCGGGACAGGGGGTGACCTCTCATTTGGAGCTTTCTTT.

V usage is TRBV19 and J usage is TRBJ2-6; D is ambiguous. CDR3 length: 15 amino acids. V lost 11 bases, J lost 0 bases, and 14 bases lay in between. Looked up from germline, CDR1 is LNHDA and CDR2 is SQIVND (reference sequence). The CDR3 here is CACLGGYSGANVLTF. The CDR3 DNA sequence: TGTGCCTGCCTGGGTGGGTACTCTGGGGCCAACGTCCTGACTTTC.

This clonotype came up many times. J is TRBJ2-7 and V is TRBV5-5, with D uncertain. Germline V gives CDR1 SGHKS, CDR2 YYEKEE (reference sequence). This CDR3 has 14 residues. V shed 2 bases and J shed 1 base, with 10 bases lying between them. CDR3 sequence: CASSFAPGSYEQYF. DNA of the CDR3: TGTGCCAGCAGCTTCGCGCCGGGTTCCTACGAGCAGTACTTC. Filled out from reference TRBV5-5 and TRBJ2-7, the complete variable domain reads DAGVTQSPTHLIKTRGQQVTLRCSPISGHKSVSWYQQVLGQGPQFIFQYYEKEERGRGNFPDRFSARQFPNYSSELNVNALLLGDSALYLCASSFAPGSYEQYFGPGTRLTVT.

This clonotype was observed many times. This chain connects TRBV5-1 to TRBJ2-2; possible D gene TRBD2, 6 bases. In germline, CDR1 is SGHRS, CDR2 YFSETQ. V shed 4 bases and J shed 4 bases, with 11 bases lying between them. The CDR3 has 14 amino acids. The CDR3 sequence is CASSQIGGTGELFF. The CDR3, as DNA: TGCGCCAGCAGCCAAATCGGGGGCACCGGGGAGCTGTTTTTT. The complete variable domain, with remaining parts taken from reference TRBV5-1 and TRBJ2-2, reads KAGVTQTPRYLIKTRGQQVTLSCSPISGHRSVSWYQQTPGQGLQFLFEYFSETQRNKGNFPGRFSGRQFSNSRSEMNVSTLELGDSALYLCASSQIGGTGELFFGEGSRLTVL.

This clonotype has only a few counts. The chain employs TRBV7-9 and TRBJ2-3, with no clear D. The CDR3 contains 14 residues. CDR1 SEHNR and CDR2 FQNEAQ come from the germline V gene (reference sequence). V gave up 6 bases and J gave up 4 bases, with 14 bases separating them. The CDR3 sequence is CASSFTAGADTQYF. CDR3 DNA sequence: TGTGCCAGCAGTTTCACGGCCGGTGCAGATACGCAGTATTTT.

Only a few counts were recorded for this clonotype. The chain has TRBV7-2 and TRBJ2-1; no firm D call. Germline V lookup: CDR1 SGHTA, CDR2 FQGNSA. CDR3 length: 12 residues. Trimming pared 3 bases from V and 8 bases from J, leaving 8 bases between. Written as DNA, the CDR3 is TGTGCCAGCAGCTTGCCGATAGATGAGCAGTTCTTC. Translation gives CASSLPIDEQFF. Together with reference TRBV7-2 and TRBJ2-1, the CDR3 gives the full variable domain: GAGVSQSPSNKVTEKGKDVELRCDPISGHTALYWYRQSLGQGLEFLIYFQGNSAPDKSGLPSDRFSAERTGGSVSTLTIQRTQQEDSAVYLCASSLPIDEQFFGPGTRLTVL.

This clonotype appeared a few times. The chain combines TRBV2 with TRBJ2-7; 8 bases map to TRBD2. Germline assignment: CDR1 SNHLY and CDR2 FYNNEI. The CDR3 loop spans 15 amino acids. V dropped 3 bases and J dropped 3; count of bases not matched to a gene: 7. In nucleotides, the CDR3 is TGTGCCAGCAGTGATTTAAGCGGGGGCTTCTACGAGCAGTACTTC. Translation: CASSDLSGGFYEQYF.

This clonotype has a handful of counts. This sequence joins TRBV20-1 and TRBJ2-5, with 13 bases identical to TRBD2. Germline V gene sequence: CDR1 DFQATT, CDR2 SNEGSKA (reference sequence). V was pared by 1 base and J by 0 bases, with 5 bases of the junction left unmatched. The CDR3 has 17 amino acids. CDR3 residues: CSARGLTSGGYQETQYF. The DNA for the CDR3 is TGCAGTGCTAGAGGCCTGACTAGCGGGGGGTACCAAGAGACCCAGTACTTC.

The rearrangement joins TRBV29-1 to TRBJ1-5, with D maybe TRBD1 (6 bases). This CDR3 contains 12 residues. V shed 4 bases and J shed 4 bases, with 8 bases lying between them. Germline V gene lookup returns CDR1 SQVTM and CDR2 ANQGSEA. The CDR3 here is CSVGRGNQPQHF. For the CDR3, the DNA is TGCAGCGTTGGGAGGGGGAATCAGCCCCAGCATTTT. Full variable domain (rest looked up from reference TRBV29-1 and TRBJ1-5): SAVISQKPSRDICQRGTSLTIQCQVDSQVTMMFWYRQQPGQSLTLIATANQGSEATYESGFVIDKFPISRPNLTFSTLTVSNMSPEDSSIYLCSVGRGNQPQHFGDGTRLSIL.

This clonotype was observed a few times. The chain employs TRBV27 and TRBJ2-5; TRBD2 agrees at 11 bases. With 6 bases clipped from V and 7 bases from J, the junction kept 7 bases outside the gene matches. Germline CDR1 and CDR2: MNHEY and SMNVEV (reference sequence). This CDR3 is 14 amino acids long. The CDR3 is CASSPLAGEGTQYF. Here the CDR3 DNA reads TGTGCCAGCAGCCCACTAGCGGGAGAAGGGACCCAGTACTTC.

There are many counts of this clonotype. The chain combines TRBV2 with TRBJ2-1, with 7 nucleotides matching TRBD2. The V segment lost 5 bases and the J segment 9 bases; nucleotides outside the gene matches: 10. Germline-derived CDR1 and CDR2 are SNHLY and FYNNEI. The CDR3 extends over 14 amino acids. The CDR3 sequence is CASSPKAGSTEQFF. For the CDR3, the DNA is TGTGCCAGCAGTCCGAAAGCGGGAAGCACTGAGCAGTTCTTC.

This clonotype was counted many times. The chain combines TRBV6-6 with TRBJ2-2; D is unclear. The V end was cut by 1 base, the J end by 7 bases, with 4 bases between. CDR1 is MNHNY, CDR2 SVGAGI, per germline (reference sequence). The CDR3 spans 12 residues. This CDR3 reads CASSYFGGELFF. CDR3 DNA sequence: TGTGCCAGCAGTTACTTCGGCGGGGAGCTGTTTTTT.

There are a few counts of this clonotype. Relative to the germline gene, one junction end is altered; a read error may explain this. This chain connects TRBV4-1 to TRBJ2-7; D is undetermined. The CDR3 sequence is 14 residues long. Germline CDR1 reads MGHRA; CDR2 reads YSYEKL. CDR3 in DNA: TGCGCCAGCAGCCAAGATCGGTATCTCCACGAGCAGTGCTTC. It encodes CASSQDRYLHEQCF.

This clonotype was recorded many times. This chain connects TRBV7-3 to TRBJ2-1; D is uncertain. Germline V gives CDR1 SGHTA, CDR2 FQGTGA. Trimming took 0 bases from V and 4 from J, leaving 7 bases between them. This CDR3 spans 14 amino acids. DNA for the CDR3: TGTGCCAGCAGCTTAACGGTGGGGTACAATGAGCAGTTCTTC. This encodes CASSLTVGYNEQFF.

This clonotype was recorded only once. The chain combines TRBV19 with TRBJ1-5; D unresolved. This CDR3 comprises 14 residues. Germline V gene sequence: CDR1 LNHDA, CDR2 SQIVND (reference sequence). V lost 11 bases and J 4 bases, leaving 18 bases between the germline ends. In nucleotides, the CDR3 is TGTGCCTCCCAAGTAAGCACAACGAATCAGCCCCAGCATTTT. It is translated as CASQVSTTNQPQHF. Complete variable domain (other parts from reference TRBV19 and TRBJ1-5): DGGITQSPKYLFRKEGQNVTLSCEQNLNHDAMYWYRQDPGQGLRLIYYSQIVNDFQKGDIAEGYSVSREKKESFPLTVTSAQKNPTAFYLCASQVSTTNQPQHFGDGTRLSIL.